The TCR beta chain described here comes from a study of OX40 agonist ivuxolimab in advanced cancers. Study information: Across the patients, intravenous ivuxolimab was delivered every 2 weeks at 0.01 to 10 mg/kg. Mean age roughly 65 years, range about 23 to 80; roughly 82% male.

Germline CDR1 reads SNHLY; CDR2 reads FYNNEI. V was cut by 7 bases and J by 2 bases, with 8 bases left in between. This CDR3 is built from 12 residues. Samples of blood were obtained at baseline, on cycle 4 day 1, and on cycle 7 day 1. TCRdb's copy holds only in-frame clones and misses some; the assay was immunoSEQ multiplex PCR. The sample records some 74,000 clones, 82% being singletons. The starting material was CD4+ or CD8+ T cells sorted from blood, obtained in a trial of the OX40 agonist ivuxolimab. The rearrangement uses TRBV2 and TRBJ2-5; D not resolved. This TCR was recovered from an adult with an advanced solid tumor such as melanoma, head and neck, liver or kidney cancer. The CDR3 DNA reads TGTGCCAGCACCGGGTGGCAAGAGACCCAGTACTTC. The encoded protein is CASTGWQETQYF.